Described below is a single TCR beta chain sequence and its context. This clone was observed a handful of times. Its antigen is currently not known. No quality values exist for individual bases; no much larger clone is one base distant. This sample was included in a study of T cells in localized non-small cell lung cancer (dated by TCRdb to about 2020). Turning to the overall study: The study analyzed T cell repertoires of under 250 early-stage NSCLC patients, comparing tumors and uninvolved tumor-adjacent lungs. The cohort was made up of about 240 treatment-naive NSCLC patients whose localized lung tumors had been resected. A mean age of roughly 64 years was recorded for the NSCLC patients, of whom 129 were male and about 100 were female. Overall results and qualifications from the work: Uninvolved tumor-adjacent lung showed the highest T cell clonality, higher than tumor, which suggests more focused antigenic responses in the adjacent lung. Because multi-region tumor sequencing was not done, intratumor heterogeneity could not be ruled out. Because of the exploratory design, TCR variables were selected using unadjusted p-values without false-discovery rate correction. Longer overall survival was associated with higher blood T cell density, whereas shorter survival was associated with higher adjacent-lung clonality. Of the top 100 tumor clones, a median of roughly 56 were detected in paired uninvolved adjacent lung; about 28 were also among that lung's top 100.

TCR beta CDR3 regions were sequenced from DNA using the immunoSEQ Assay. For the original study's pipeline: To compute T cell density, TCR beta template counts were normalized to usable DNA, which was estimated by amplifying housekeeping genes. The preseqR package was used to estimate richness by extrapolating to 400,000 templates for PBMC samples and to 120,000 templates for tissue samples. Clonality was taken to be one minus Pielou's evenness. Tissue-enriched TCRs were identified through differential abundance testing performed on productive amino-acid clonotypes, with a minimum total count of 5 and an alpha of 0.1. The Jaccard Index and the Morisita Overlap Index were used to measure repertoire overlap between compartments. GLIPH clustered TCR beta CDR3s with public tetramer-defined viral CDR3s; viral motifs required at least three viral sequences plus V-gene enrichment. TCRdb provides this immuneACCESS table in a form limited to in-frame rearrangements. Some clones are lacking; in checked studies, under half of them reflect an unresolved V gene, and why the rest are absent is not known. For V, J and clone size, that table is used; D and trimming come from the DNA. This sample gives fewer than 20,000 clones in total; approximately 81% of them show up just once. The biggest ten clones account for under 30% of the sample.

At diagnosis, tumor, uninvolved tumor-adjacent lung and peripheral blood were collected and then preserved as a mix of FFPE and fresh-frozen material. For TCR repertoire profiling, the blood samples were analyzed as peripheral blood mononuclear cells. The CDR3 contains 11 residues, cysteine and phenylalanine counted. This entry keeps only the CDR3 DNA: 33 bases, framed from base 1. From a lookup of the germline V gene, CDR1 and CDR2 are SNHLY and FYNNEI. The V end loses 6 bases and the J end loses 3 bases, and a stretch of 5 bases separates them. The chain is encoded by TRBV2 joined to TRBJ1-2; a confident D gene designation cannot be given. This TCR came from a male donor aged 60 or over with stage I lung adenocarcinoma. The source material was peripheral blood, sampled before any cancer treatment. The bases read TGTGCCAGCAGGCAAGACTATGGCTACACCTTC. Translated, this gives CASRQDYGYTF.